The source of this TCR beta chain is a study of blood T cell repertoires in COVID-19. Overall study context: T cells, B-cell-depleted T cells, or PBMCs supplied cDNA or gDNA.

This CDR3 is 12 amino acids long. Trimming pared 3 bases from V and 6 bases from J, leaving 7 bases between. Per germline, CDR1 MDHEN and CDR2 SYDVKM. Clones were read by immunoSEQ multiplex PCR, and TCRdb kept only the in-frame ones, dropping some. The sample lists about 180,000 clones, about nine tenths occurring once. The receptor comes from a woman between 25 and 40 years old with acute or convalescent COVID-19. Sequencing was carried out using peripheral blood. This sequence joins TRBV28 and TRBJ2-3; unclear D gene. The CDR3 region has the DNA TGTGCCAGCAGTTTTATTTCGGATACGCAGTATTTT. Protein sequence: CASSFISDTQYF.